This TCR beta chain was retrieved from a study of T cells in localized non-small cell lung cancer. Findings of the study overall: Appearance in adjacent lung was seen for a median 57 of the top 100 tumor clones. Uninvolved adjacent lung had more T cell clonality than any other tissue, topping tumor. Increased T cell density in blood showed an association with longer overall survival.

On this clone itself: As yet, its antigen is unknown.

With 4 bases clipped from V and 4 bases from J, the junction kept 5 bases outside the gene matches. Germline V gene sequence: CDR1 ENHRY, CDR2 SYGVKD. The CDR3 totals 15 residues. The repertoire was sequenced with immunoSEQ multiplex PCR; TCRdb's copy has only in-frame clones and lacks some. The sample lists around 31,000 clones, roughly 94% occurring once. The TCR comes from a woman aged 40-69 years with stage I lung adenocarcinoma. The chain recombines TRBV10-3 with TRBJ2-3, with 10 bases that match TRBD1. The material sequenced was peripheral blood, taken before any cancer treatment. The CDR3 DNA is TGTGCCATCAGTGGCCGGGACAGGGGTGCAGATACGCAGTATTTT. This codes for CAISGRDRGADTQYF.